This T cell receptor beta chain was recovered during a study of post-analysis software for immune sequencing data. Across the whole study: Secondary progressive, relapsing-remitting and progressive-relapsing multiple sclerosis were among the included disease courses.

Trimming removed 5 bases from V and 5 bases from J; junction bases left unmatched: 11. CDR1 SEHNR and CDR2 FQNEAQ come from the germline V gene (reference sequence). This CDR3 comprises 16 residues. Findings of the study overall: Patients used five TRBV segments, including TRBV5-6, TRBV5-1 and TRBV20-1, more often than controls. Same-batch preparations were strongly co-clustered by F measure.

The TCR beta cDNA libraries contained unique molecular identifiers. Researchers reported 400,000 to 550,000 cDNA molecules coming from around 1 to 10 million T cells. TCRdb passed the PCR reads through MiXCR, listing each CDR3 protein once. The table records about 770,000 distinct CDR3 sequences, around 45% of them present only once. Comment on this clonotype: Its antigen is as yet unknown.

Sequenced material: blood. This TCR was sampled from a girl aged 10-17 years with multiple sclerosis. The V and J genes are TRBV7-9 and TRBJ2-1, with TRBD2 matching 8 bases. CDR3 nucleotide sequence: TGTGCCAGCAGCCCAACCTCCTTACTAGCGGACAATGAGCAGTTCTTC. Translated, it gives CASSPTSLLADNEQFF. Variable domain in full (rest from reference TRBV7-9 and TRBJ2-1): DTGVSQNPRHKITKRGQNVTFRCDPISEHNRLYWYRQTLGQGPEFLTYFQNEAQLEKSRLLSDRFSAERPKGSFSTLEIQRTEQGDSAMYLCASSPTSLLADNEQFFGPGTRLTVL.